The 8 T cell receptor beta chains in this list originate from one sample, sequenced in a study of CD8 T cells in ankylosing spondylitis. General study points: Seven to nine highly homologous variants made up a TCR beta motif, and this motif appeared characteristic of ankylosing spondylitis blood.

TCRdb re-analysed the 5' RACE reads in MiXCR, keeping a single row per CDR3 protein. The table records 350,000 to 550,000 distinct CDR3 sequences, 25% to 30% of them present only once. Their recognized antigens are unknown. The sequencing sample was made of blood, either unsorted or a sorted T cell fraction (not recorded which). These receptors were collected from a male donor with ankylosing spondylitis.

This rearrangement joins TRBV2 to TRBJ2-3; D ambiguous. This CDR3 is 14 amino acids long. The V gene's germline CDR1 is SNHLY and CDR2 FYNNEI. Trimming stripped 3 bases from V and 0 bases from J, with 7 bases between. CDR3 sequence (DNA): TGTGCCAGCAGTGATGGGGTGAGCACAGATACGCAGTATTTT. This codes for CASSDGVSTDTQYF.

The chain uses TRBV27 and TRBJ2-1; D call uncertain. CDR3 length: 13 residues. Trimming shortened V by 6 bases and J by 10 bases, and 16 bases separated the two germline ends. The germline gives CDR1 MNHEY, CDR2 SMNVEV (reference sequence). CDR3 in amino acids: CASRPFALDEQFF. CDR3 in DNA: TGTGCCAGCAGGCCCTTCGCGCTGGACGAGCAGTTCTTC.

The chain is built from TRBV12-3 or TRBV12-4 and TRBJ1-2; TRBD1 might be the D (5 bases). This CDR3 region has 14 residues. V was pared by 5 bases and J by 7 bases, with 17 bases between. This chain's CDR3 is CASSPPGIGGGYTF. CDR3 DNA sequence: TGTGCCAGCAGTCCCCCAGGGATTGGAGGTGGCTACACCTTC.

This clonotype was seen a few times. In DNA, the CDR3 is TGCAGTGCCGCCAGGTTGGGGAACACTGAAGCTTTCTTT. It codes for CSAARLGNTEAFF. V gene TRBV20-1 combines with J gene TRBJ1-1, with D unclear. CDR1 is DFQATT and CDR2 is SNEGSKA in the germline V gene (reference sequence). There are 13 residues in the CDR3. V lost 6 bases and J lost 1, with 12 bases in between.

The sample holds a few counts of this clonotype. The chain links TRBV12-3 or TRBV12-4 to TRBJ2-1, with TRBD2 identical over 8 bases. CDR3 size: 15 residues. V lost 1 base, J lost 7 bases, and 6 bases stayed unmatched. In DNA, the CDR3 is TGTGCCAGCAGTTTAGACGGGAGGGCCGTGAATGAGCAGTTCTTC. Translated: CASSLDGRAVNEQFF.

A few counts support this clonotype. This sequence joins TRBV29-1 and TRBJ2-1, with 10 positions matching TRBD2. The CDR3 spans 15 residues. Per the germline V gene, CDR1 is SQVTM and CDR2 is ANQGSEA. The V and J ends lost 4 bases and 1 base, in that order; junction bases with no gene match: 4. The CDR3 DNA reads as TGCAGCGTTGGACTAGCGGGTTATTCCTACAATGAGCAGTTCTTC. Translating it yields CSVGLAGYSYNEQFF.

The genes are TRBV10-3 and TRBJ2-3; 7 bases map to TRBD2. CDR3 length equals 14 residues. CDR1 ENHRY and CDR2 SYGVKD come from the germline V gene. The ends lost 4 bases at V and 8 bases at J; junction bases unmatched: 9. Written as DNA, the CDR3 is TGTGCCATCAGTGTAGCGGGCGGTGATGGTACGCAGTATTTT. Its translation: CAISVAGGDGTQYF.

This chain joins TRBV7-2 and TRBJ2-5; D might be TRBD2 (6 bases). V was cut by 5 bases and J by 5 bases, with 12 bases left in between. Germline CDR1 SGHTA, CDR2 FQGNSA. There are 13 residues in the CDR3. The CDR3 spells CASSAVGGETQYF. As DNA, the CDR3 is TGTGCCAGCAGCGCCGTTGGAGGGGAGACCCAGTACTTC.